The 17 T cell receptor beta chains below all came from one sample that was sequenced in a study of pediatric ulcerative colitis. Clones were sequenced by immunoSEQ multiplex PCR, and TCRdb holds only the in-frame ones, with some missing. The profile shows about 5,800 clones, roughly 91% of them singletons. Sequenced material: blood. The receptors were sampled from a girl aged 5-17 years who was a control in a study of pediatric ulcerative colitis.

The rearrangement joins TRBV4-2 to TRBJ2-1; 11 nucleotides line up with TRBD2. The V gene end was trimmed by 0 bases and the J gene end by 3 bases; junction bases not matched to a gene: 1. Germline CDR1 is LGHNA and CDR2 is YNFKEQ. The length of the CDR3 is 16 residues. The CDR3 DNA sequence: TGTGCCAGCAGCCAAGATGGGACTAGCGGCTACAATGAGCAGTTCTTC. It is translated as CASSQDGTSGYNEQFF.

The DNA for the CDR3 is TGTGCCAGCAGTTTTGGGTCTGGGGCCAACGTCCTGACTTTC. It translates to CASSFGSGANVLTF. The chain uses TRBV9 and TRBJ2-6; D uncertain. V gave up 5 bases and J gave up 1 base, with 7 bases separating them. CDR3 length: 14 residues. Germline V gives CDR1 SGDLS, CDR2 YYNGEE.

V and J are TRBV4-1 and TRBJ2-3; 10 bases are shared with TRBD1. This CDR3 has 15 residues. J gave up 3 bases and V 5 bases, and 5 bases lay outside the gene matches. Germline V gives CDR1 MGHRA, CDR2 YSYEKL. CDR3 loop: CASSGRDRGTDTQYF. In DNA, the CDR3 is TGCGCCAGCAGCGGCCGGGACAGGGGTACAGATACGCAGTATTTT.

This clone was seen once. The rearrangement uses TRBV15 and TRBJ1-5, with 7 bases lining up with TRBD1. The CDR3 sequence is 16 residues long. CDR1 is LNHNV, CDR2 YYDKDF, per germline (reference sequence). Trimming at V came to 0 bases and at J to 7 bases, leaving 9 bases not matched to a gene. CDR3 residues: CATSRDHRGLTQPQHF. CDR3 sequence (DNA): TGTGCCACCAGCAGAGATCACAGGGGACTCACCCAGCCCCAGCATTTT.

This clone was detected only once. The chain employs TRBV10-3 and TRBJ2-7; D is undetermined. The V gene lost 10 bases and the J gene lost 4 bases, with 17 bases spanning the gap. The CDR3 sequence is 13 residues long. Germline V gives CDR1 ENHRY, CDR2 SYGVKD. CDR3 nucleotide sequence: TGTGCCACCACACAGACTCAGCTTTACGAGCAGTACTTC. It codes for CATTQTQLYEQYF.

The CDR3 reads CASSIVRASGDNEQFF. The CDR3 DNA reads TGTGCCAGTAGTATAGTCCGGGCTAGCGGGGACAATGAGCAGTTCTTC. The chain recombines TRBV19 with TRBJ2-1; 9 positions match TRBD2. Germline CDR1 and CDR2: LNHDA and SQIVND (reference sequence). The length of the CDR3 is 16 residues. Unmatched junction bases numbered 6, after V lost 1 base and J lost 5 bases.

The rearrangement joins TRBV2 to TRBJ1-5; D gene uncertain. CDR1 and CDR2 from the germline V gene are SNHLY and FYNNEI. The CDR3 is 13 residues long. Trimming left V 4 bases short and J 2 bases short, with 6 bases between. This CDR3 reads CASSGGRNQPQHF. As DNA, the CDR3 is TGTGCCAGCAGTGGGGGTCGCAATCAGCCCCAGCATTTT.

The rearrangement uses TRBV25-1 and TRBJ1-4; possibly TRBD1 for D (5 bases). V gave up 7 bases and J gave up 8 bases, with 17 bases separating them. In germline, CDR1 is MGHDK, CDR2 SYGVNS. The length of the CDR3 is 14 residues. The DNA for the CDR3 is TGTGCCAGCACCTTCTCGGGACGGCCAGAAAAACTGTTTTTT. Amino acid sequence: CASTFSGRPEKLFF.

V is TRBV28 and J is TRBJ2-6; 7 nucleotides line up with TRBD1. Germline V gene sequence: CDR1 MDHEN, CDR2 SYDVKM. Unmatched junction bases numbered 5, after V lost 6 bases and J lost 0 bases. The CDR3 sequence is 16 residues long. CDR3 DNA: TGTGCCAGCAGATGGACAGGTGACTCTGGGGCCAACGTCCTGACTTTC. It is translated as CASRWTGDSGANVLTF.

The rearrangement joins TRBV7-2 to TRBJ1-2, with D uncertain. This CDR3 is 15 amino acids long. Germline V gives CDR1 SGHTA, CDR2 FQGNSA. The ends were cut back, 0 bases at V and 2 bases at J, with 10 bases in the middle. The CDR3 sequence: CASSLAPGGNYGYTF. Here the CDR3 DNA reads TGTGCCAGCAGCTTAGCCCCAGGAGGAAACTATGGCTACACCTTC.

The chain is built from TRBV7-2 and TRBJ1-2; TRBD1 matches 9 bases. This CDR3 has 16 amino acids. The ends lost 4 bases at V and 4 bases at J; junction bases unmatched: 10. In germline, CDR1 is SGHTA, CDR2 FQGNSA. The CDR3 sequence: CASSSHSTGGVYGYTF. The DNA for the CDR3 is TGTGCCAGCAGCTCCCATTCGACAGGGGGTGTCTATGGCTACACCTTC.

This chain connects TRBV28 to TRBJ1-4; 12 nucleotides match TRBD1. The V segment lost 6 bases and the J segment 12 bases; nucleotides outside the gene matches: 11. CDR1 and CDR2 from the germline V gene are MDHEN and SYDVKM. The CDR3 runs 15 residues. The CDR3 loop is CASRPGGTGGSQLFF. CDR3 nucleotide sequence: TGTGCCAGCAGGCCGGGTGGGACAGGGGGCTCACAACTGTTTTTT.

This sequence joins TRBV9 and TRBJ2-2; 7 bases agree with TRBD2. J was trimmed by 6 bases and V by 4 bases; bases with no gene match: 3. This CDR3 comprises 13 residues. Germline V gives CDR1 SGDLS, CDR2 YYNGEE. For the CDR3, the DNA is TGTGCCAGCAGCCCGGGGGGTCCCGGGGAGCTGTTTTTT. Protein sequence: CASSPGGPGELFF.

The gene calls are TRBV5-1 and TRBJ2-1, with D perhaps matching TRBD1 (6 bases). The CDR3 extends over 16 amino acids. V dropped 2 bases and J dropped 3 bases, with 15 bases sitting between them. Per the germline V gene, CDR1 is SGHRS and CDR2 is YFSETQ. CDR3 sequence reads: CASSLMDSPSYNEQFF. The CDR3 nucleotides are TGCGCCAGCAGCTTAATGGACAGCCCTAGCTACAATGAGCAGTTCTTC.

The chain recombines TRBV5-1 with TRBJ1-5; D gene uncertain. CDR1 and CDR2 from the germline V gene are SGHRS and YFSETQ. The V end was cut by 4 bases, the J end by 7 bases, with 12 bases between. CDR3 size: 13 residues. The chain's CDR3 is CASSVDSGQPQHF. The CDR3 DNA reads TGCGCCAGCAGCGTAGATTCGGGACAGCCCCAGCATTTT.

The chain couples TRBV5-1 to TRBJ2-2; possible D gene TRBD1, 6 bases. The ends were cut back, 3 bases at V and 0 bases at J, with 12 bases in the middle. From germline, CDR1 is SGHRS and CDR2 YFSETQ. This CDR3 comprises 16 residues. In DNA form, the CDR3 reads TGCGCCAGCAGCTCCGGGACAAACCCGAACACCGGGGAGCTGTTTTTT. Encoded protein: CASSSGTNPNTGELFF.

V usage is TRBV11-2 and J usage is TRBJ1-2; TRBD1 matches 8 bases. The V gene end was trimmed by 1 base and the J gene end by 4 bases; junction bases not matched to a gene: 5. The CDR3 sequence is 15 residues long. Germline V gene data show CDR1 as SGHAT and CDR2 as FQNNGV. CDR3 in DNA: TGTGCCAGCAGCTTAGGTACAGGGGGGGGCTATGGCTACACCTTC. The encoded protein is CASSLGTGGGYGYTF.